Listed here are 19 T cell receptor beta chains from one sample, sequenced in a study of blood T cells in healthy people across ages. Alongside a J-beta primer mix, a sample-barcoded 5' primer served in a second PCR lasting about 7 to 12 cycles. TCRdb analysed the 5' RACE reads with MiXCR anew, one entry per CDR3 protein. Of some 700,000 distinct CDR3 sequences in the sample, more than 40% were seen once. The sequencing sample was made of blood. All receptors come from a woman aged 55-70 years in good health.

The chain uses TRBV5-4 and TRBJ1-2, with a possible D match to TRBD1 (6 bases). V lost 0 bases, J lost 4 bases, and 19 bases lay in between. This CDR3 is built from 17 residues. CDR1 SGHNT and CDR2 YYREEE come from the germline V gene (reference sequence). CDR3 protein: CASSLARQRGDGYGYTF. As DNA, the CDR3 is TGTGCCAGCAGCTTGGCCCGTCAGAGGGGGGACGGCTATGGCTACACCTTC.

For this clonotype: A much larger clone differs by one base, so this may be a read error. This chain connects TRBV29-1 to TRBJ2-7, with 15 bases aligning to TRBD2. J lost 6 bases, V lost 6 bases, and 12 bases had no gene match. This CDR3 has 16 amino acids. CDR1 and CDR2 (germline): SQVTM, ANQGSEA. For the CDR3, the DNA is TGCAGCGTCGGACTAGCGGGAGGGTCGAGGAGCTGCGAGCAGTACTTC. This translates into CSVGLAGGSRSCEQYF.

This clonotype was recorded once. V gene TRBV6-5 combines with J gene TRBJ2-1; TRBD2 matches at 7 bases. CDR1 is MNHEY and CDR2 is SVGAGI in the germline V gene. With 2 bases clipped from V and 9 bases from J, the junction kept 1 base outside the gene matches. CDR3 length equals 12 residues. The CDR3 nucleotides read TGTGCCAGCAGTTACGGGGAGGGTGAGCAGTTCTTC. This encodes CASSYGEGEQFF.

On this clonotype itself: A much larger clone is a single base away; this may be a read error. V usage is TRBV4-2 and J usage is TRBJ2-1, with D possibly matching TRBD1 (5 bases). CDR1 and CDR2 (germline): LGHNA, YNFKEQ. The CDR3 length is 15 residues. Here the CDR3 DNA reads TGTGCCAGCAGCCAAGTGGTGGACACCTACAATGGGCAGTTCTTC. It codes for CASSQVVDTYNGQFF.

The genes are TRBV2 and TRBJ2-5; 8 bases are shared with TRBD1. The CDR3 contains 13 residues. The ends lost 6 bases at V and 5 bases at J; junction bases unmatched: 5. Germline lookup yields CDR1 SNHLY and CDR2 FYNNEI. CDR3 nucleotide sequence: TGTGCCAGCAGCGATGGACAGGGTGAGACCCAGTACTTC. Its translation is CASSDGQGETQYF. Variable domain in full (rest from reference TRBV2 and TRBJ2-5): EPEVTQTPSHQVTQMGQEVILRCVPISNHLYFYWYRQILGQKVEFLVSFYNNEISEKSEIFDDQFSVERPDGSNFTLKIRSTKLEDSAMYFCASSDGQGETQYFGPGTRLLVL.

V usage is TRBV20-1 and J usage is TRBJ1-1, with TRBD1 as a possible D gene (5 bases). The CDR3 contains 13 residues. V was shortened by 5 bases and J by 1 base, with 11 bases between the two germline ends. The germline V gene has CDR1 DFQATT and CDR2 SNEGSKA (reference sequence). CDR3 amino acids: CSAEGLGNTEAFF. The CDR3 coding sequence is TGCAGTGCTGAGGGGTTGGGGAACACTGAAGCTTTCTTT.

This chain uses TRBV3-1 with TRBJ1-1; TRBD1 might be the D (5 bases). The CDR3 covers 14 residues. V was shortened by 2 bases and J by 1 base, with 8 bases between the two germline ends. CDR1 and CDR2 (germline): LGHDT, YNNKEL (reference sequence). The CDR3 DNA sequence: TGTGCCAGCAGCCAAACAGGTTCGAACACTGAAGCTTTCTTT. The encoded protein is CASSQTGSNTEAFF. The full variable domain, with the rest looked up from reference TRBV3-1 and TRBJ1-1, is DTAVSQTPKYLVTQMGNDKSIKCEQNLGHDTMYWYKQDSKKFLKIMFSYNNKELIINETVPNRFSPKSPDKAHLNLHINSLELGDSAVYFCASSQTGSNTEAFFGQGTRLTVV.

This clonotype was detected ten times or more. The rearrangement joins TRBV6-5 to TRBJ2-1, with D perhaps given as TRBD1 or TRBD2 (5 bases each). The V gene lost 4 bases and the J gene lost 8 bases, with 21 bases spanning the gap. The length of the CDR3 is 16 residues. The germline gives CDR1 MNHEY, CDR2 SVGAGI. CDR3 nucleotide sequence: TGTGCCAGCAGTTCGCGACTCGGGACGGAGGACTATGAGCAGTTCTTC. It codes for CASSSRLGTEDYEQFF.

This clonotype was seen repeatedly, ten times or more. The CDR3 loop reads CASSQDLSGNGPETQYF. The CDR3 region has the DNA TGCGCCAGCAGCCAAGATCTATCGGGGAATGGGCCAGAGACCCAGTACTTC. V is TRBV4-3 and J is TRBJ2-5, with D perhaps matching TRBD2 (5 bases). V shed 0 bases and J shed 4 bases, with 18 bases lying between them. Germline V lookup: CDR1 LGHNA, CDR2 YSLEER. CDR3 size: 17 residues.

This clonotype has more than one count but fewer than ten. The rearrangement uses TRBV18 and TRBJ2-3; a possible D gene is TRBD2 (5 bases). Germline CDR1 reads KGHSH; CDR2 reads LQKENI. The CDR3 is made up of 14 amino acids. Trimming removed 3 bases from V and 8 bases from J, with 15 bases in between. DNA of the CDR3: TGTGCCAGCTCACCTCCAGAGGGCTTAGGTACGCAGTATTTT. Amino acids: CASSPPEGLGTQYF.

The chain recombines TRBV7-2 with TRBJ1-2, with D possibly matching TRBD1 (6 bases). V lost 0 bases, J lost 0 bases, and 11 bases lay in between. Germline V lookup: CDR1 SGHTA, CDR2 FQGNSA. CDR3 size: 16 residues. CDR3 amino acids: CASSLASRTANYGYTF. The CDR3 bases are TGTGCCAGCAGCTTAGCGTCCCGGACAGCTAACTATGGCTACACCTTC.

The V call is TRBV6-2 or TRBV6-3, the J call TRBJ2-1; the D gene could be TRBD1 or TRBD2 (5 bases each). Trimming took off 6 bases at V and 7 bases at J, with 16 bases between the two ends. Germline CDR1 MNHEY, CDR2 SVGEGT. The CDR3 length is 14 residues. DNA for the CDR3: TGTGCCAGCAGCCGGGACCACCGATTTAATGAGCAGTTCTTC. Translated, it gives CASSRDHRFNEQFF.

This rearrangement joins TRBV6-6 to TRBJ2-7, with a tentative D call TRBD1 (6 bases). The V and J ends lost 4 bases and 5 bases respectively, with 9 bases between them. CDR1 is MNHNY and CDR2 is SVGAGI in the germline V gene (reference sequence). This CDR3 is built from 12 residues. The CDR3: CASSWQGNEQYF. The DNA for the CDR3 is TGTGCCAGCAGTTGGCAGGGGAACGAGCAGTACTTC.

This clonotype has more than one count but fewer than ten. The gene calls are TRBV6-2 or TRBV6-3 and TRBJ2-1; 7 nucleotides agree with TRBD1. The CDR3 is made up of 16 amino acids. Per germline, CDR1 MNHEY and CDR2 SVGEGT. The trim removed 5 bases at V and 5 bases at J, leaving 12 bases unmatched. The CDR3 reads CASSSPWTGVDNEQFF. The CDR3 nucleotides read TGTGCCAGCAGTAGCCCCTGGACAGGTGTAGACAATGAGCAGTTCTTC.

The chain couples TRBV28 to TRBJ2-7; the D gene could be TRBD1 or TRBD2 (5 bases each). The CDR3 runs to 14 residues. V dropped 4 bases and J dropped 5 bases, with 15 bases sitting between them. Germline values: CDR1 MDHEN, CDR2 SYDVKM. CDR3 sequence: CASSSPGLADEQYF. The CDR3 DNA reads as TGTGCCAGCAGTTCCCCGGGGCTTGCCGACGAGCAGTACTTC.

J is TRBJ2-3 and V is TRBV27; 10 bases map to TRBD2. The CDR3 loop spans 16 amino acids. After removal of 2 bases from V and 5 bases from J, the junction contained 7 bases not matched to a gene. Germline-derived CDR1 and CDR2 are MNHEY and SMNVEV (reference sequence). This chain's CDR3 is CASSLGASGRVDTQYF. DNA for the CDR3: TGTGCCAGCAGTTTAGGGGCTAGCGGGAGAGTAGATACGCAGTATTTT.

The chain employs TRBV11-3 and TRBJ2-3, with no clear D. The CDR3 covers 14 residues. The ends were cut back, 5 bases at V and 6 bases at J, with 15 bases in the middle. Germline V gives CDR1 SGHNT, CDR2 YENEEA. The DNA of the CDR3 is TGTGCCAGCAGCCCTTTGGGGTTACCGGATACGCAGTATTTT. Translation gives CASSPLGLPDTQYF.

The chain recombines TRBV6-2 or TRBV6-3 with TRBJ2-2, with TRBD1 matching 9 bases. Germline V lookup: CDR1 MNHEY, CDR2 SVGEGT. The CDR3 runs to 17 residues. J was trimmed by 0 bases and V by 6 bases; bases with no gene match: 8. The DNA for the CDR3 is TGTGCCAGCAGCCCATCGCGACAGGGGGCGAACACCGGGGAGCTGTTTTTT. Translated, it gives CASSPSRQGANTGELFF.

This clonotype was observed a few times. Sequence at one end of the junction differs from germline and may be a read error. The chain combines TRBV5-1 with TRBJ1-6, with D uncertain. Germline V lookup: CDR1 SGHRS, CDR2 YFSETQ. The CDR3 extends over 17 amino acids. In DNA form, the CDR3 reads TGCGCCAGCAGGGAAGAGGTGATAAGCTCCTATAATTCACCCCCCCACTTT. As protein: CASREEVISSYNSPPHF. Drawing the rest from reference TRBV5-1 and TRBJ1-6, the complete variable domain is KAGVTQTPRYLIKTRGQQVTLSCSPISGHRSVSWYQQTPGQGLQFLFEYFSETQRNKGNFPGRFSGRQFSNSRSEMNVSTLELGDSALYLCASREEVISSYNSPPHFGNGTRLTVT.